This T cell receptor (beta chain) was recovered during a study of T cells in Graves' hyperthyroidism and ophthalmopathy. Each person with ophthalmopathy scored at least 3 on the Clinical Activity Score, reached NOSPECS grade 4 or higher, and had been ill under 3 months. Exclusions: uncontrolled infection, other autoimmune disease, pregnancy, lactation. Germline V gives CDR1 DFQATT, CDR2 SNEGSKA (reference sequence). V lost 6 bases to trimming and J lost 6 bases; unmatched junction nucleotides: 6. The CDR3 runs 12 residues. Amplification of TCR beta CDR3 regions used RNA as the template. The TCR CDR3 first-round RT-PCR relied on the HTBI primer set. MiXCR was run by TCRdb on the multiplex PCR reads, yielding one entry per CDR3 protein. The sample yields about 640,000 distinct CDR3 sequences, about 14% seen once.

This chain connects TRBV20-1 to TRBJ2-7; 9 bases fit TRBD2. The sequence was collected from a woman aged 50 to 60 with Graves' ophthalmopathy. The sequencing input was blood. CDR3 nucleotides: TGCAGTGCATTGCGGGAGGGCCGCGAGCAGTACTTC. Translation gives CSALREGREQYF.